This TCR beta chain was captured by sequencing in a study of CD8 T cells in ankylosing spondylitis. General observations from the study: Roughly 8 highly homologous variants made up a TCR beta motif that seemed to typify ankylosing spondylitis blood. Previously reported in reactive arthritis synovial fluid and blood were some of the motif variants.

This clonotype has a handful of counts. The target antigen is unknown. Quantitative 5'-RACE with molecular barcodes was used to make the TCR beta libraries. MiXCR, applied by TCRdb to the 5' RACE reads, yields one record per CDR3 protein. This table has fewer than 500,000 distinct CDR3 sequences, roughly 26% appearing once. With V trimmed by 4 bases and J by 4 bases, 3 bases remained unmatched. Germline V gives CDR1 SGHRS, CDR2 YFSETQ. The CDR3 has 14 amino acids. This clonotype originated in a male donor with ankylosing spondylitis. This chain uses TRBV5-1 with TRBJ2-2; 8 bases align to TRBD1. The sequenced material came from blood, either unsorted or a sorted T cell fraction (not recorded which). CDR3 bases: TGCGCCAGCAGCCGGGGGACAGGCACCGGGGAGCTGTTTTTT. As protein: CASSRGTGTGELFF.